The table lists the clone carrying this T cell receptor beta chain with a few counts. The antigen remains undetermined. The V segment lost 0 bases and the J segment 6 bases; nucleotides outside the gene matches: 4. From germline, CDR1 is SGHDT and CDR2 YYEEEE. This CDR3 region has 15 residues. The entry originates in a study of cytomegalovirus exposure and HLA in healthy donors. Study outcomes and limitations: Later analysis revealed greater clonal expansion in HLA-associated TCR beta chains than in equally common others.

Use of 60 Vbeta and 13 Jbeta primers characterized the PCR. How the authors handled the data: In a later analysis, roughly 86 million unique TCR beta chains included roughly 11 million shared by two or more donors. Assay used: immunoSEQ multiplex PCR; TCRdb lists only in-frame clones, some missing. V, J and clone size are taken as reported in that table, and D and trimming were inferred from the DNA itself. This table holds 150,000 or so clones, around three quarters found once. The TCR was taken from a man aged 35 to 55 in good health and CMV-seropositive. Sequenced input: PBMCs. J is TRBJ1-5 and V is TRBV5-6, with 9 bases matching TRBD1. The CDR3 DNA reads TGTGCCAGCAGCTTGGACAGGGGGCGCCTTCAGCCCCAGCATTTT. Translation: CASSLDRGRLQPQHF.